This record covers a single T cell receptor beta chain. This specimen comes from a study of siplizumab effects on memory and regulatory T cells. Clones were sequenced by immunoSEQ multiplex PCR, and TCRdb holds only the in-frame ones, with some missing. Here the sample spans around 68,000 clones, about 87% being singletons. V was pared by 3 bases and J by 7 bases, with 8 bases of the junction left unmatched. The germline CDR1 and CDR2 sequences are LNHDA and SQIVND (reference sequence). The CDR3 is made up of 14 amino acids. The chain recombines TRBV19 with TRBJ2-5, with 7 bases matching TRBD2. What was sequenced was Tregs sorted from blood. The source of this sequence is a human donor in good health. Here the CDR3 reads CASSMAGREGTQYF. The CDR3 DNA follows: TGTGCCAGTAGTATGGCGGGGAGGGAAGGGACCCAGTACTTC.